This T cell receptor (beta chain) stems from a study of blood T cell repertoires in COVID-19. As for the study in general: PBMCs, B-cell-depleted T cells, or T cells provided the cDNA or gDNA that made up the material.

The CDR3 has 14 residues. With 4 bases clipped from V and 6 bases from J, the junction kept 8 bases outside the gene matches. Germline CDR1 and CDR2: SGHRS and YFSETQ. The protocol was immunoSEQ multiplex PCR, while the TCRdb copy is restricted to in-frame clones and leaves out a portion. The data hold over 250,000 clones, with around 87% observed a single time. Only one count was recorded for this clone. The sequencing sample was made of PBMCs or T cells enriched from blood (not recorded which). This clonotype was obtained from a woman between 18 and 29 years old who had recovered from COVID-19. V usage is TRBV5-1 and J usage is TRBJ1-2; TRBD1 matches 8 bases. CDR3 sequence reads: CASSTGQGGNGYTF. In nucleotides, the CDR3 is TGCGCCAGCAGCACCGGACAGGGAGGGAATGGCTACACCTTC.